This T cell receptor beta chain was profiled in a study of T cells in Graves' hyperthyroidism and ophthalmopathy. General study results and limits: A model of 13 V-J pairs discriminated ophthalmopathy from stable hyperthyroidism.

The V gene end was trimmed by 6 bases and the J gene end by 5 bases; junction bases not matched to a gene: 7. The CDR3 runs 14 residues. Germline CDR1 reads SNHLY; CDR2 reads FYNNEI. This clonotype was picked up many times. What it binds is not known. Patients were excluded because of uncontrolled infection, other autoimmune disease, pregnancy or lactation. RNA transcripts served as the template for amplifying TCR beta CDR3 regions. Researchers ran a first-round RT-PCR on the TCR CDR3 using the HTBI primer set. One entry per CDR3 protein, called by TCRdb with MiXCR from the multiplex PCR reads. Of 600,000 or so distinct CDR3 sequences in the sample, 11% to 15% are singletons; the top ten hold about 7%.

The chain combines TRBV2 with TRBJ2-7; 10 nucleotides line up with TRBD1. The sequencing input was blood. This sequence originates from a woman aged 18 to 35 with Graves' ophthalmopathy. The CDR3 bases are TGTGCCAGCAGAGAGACAGGGGGCGGACACGAGCAGTACTTC. It specifies CASRETGGGHEQYF. Together with reference TRBV2 and TRBJ2-7, the CDR3 gives the full variable domain: EPEVTQTPSHQVTQMGQEVILRCVPISNHLYFYWYRQILGQKVEFLVSFYNNEISEKSEIFDDQFSVERPDGSNFTLKIRSTKLEDSAMYFCASRETGGGHEQYFGPGTRLTVT.